The 27 T cell receptor beta chains below come from one sample, sequenced in a study of cytomegalovirus exposure and HLA in healthy donors. The study ran its PCR with 60 Vbeta and 13 Jbeta primers. Profiling relied on immunoSEQ multiplex PCR, and the TCRdb table lists in-frame clones only, not all of them. The sample consists of 100,000 or so clones, about 80% of them appearing once. The sample comprised PBMCs. These receptors originate from a female donor in good health and CMV-seropositive.

This chain uses TRBV7-9 with TRBJ2-2; 8 bases agree with TRBD1. The V segment lost 1 base and the J segment 6 bases; nucleotides outside the gene matches: 1. Germline V gives CDR1 SEHNR, CDR2 FQNEAQ (reference sequence). CDR3 length: 14 residues. The CDR3 protein is CASSLGTGSGELFF. CDR3 bases: TGTGCCAGCAGCTTAGGGACAGGGTCCGGGGAGCTGTTTTTT.

The rearrangement uses TRBV9 and TRBJ2-5, with 10 bases identical to TRBD2. V shed 4 bases, J shed 7 bases, and the junction held 10 bases outside the gene matches. Germline values: CDR1 SGDLS, CDR2 YYNGEE. CDR3 size: 15 residues. The CDR3 here is CASSTEREGLGTQYF. In DNA form, the CDR3 reads TGTGCCAGCAGCACAGAGCGGGAGGGTTTGGGGACCCAGTACTTC.

V is TRBV2 and J is TRBJ1-2; D is uncertain. This CDR3 contains 13 residues. V was shortened by 6 bases and J by 3 bases, with 11 bases between the two germline ends. The germline CDR1 and CDR2 sequences are SNHLY and FYNNEI. This CDR3 is CASSRGVDYGYTF. The CDR3 coding sequence is TGTGCCAGCAGCAGAGGAGTAGACTATGGCTACACCTTC. The full variable domain, completed using reference TRBV2 and TRBJ1-2, is EPEVTQTPSHQVTQMGQEVILRCVPISNHLYFYWYRQILGQKVEFLVSFYNNEISEKSEIFDDQFSVERPDGSNFTLKIRSTKLEDSAMYFCASSRGVDYGYTFGSGTRLTVV.

The genes are TRBV6-6 and TRBJ1-1; maybe TRBD1 (5 bases). The CDR3 runs 12 residues. CDR1 MNHNY and CDR2 SVGAGI come from the germline V gene (reference sequence). Trimming left V 8 bases short and J 1 base short, with 8 bases between. The CDR3 nucleotides read TGTGCCAGCTGGCAGGGGAACACTGAAGCTTTCTTT. Translated, it gives CASWQGNTEAFF.

This clone was seen more than once but under ten times. V is TRBV25-1 and J is TRBJ1-1; D is perhaps TRBD1 (5 bases). There are 13 residues in the CDR3. In germline, CDR1 is MGHDK, CDR2 SYGVNS. Deletions cut 6 bases from V and 0 bases from J, with 8 bases between. The CDR3 loop reads CASRGVMNTEAFF. Written as DNA, the CDR3 is TGTGCCAGCAGAGGGGTAATGAACACTGAAGCTTTCTTT.

This chain joins TRBV19 and TRBJ2-2; perhaps TRBD1 as D (6 bases). Germline lookup yields CDR1 LNHDA and CDR2 SQIVND (reference sequence). The V end was cut by 8 bases, the J end by 6 bases, with 10 bases between. The CDR3 contains 12 residues. The CDR3 DNA reads as TGTGCCAGTCGCCGACAGGCCGGGGAGCTGTTTTTT. This sequence encodes CASRRQAGELFF.

J is TRBJ2-2 and V is TRBV5-1; 9 bases match TRBD1. The CDR3 length is 15 residues. V trimming: 2 bases; J trimming: 3 bases; junction bases outside the gene matches: 2. Germline CDR1 SGHRS, CDR2 YFSETQ. CDR3 protein: CASSFGQGYTGELFF. For the CDR3, the DNA is TGCGCCAGCAGCTTCGGACAGGGGTACACCGGGGAGCTGTTTTTT. The full variable domain, its missing parts supplied by reference TRBV5-1 and TRBJ2-2, is KAGVTQTPRYLIKTRGQQVTLSCSPISGHRSVSWYQQTPGQGLQFLFEYFSETQRNKGNFPGRFSGRQFSNSRSEMNVSTLELGDSALYLCASSFGQGYTGELFFGEGSRLTVL.

V is TRBV5-8 and J is TRBJ1-1; D unclear. The germline V gene has CDR1 SGHTS and CDR2 YDEGEE. The CDR3 is 14 residues long. The V and J ends lost 0 bases and 5 bases respectively, with 11 bases between them. The CDR3 nucleotides read TGTGCCAGCAGCTTGGGAGGAGGGTTGACTGAAGCTTTCTTT. This encodes CASSLGGGLTEAFF.

The chain joins TRBV6-6 to TRBJ1-2, with a weak D call TRBD1 (5 bases). Between the trimmed V and J ends, which lost 8 bases and 3 bases, there was a span of 16 bases. Germline CDR1 reads MNHNY; CDR2 reads SVGAGI (reference sequence). CDR3 length equals 14 residues. The CDR3 here is CASRTERQHYGYTF. The CDR3 DNA is TGTGCCAGCCGTACGGAGAGACAGCACTATGGCTACACCTTC.

V usage is TRBV4-3 and J usage is TRBJ1-2; no reliable D call. Germline V lookup: CDR1 LGHNA, CDR2 YSLEER. V gave up 1 base and J gave up 5 bases, with 11 bases separating them. CDR3 length: 14 residues. The DNA of the CDR3 is TGCGCCAGCAGCCAAGGTAAGCAATATTATGGCTACACCTTC. It is translated as CASSQGKQYYGYTF.

The chain combines TRBV9 with TRBJ2-2, with 9 bases matching TRBD2. The CDR3 sequence is 16 residues long. In germline, CDR1 is SGDLS, CDR2 YYNGEE. V gave up 2 bases and J gave up 5 bases; unmatched junction bases: 7. The CDR3 DNA reads as TGTGCCAGCAGCGTTGGGCACGGACTAGCGACCGGGGAGCTGTTTTTT. This sequence encodes CASSVGHGLATGELFF.

This chain joins TRBV19 and TRBJ2-4; 7 nucleotides match TRBD2. This CDR3 spans 16 amino acids. The junction had 9 bases not matched to a gene; V was cut back by 6 bases and J by 1 base. The germline CDR1 and CDR2 sequences are LNHDA and SQIVND (reference sequence). CDR3: CASSTSGAGAKNIQYF. In nucleotides, the CDR3 is TGTGCCAGTAGCACCAGCGGGGCCGGGGCCAAAAACATTCAGTACTTC. Full variable domain (outside the CDR3, taken from reference TRBV19 and TRBJ2-4): DGGITQSPKYLFRKEGQNVTLSCEQNLNHDAMYWYRQDPGQGLRLIYYSQIVNDFQKGDIAEGYSVSREKKESFPLTVTSAQKNPTAFYLCASSTSGAGAKNIQYFGAGTRLSVL.

The CDR3 is CASSLITGPKYGYTF. For the CDR3, the DNA is TGTGCCAGCAGCTTGATAACAGGGCCCAAATATGGCTACACCTTC. The V call is TRBV7-8, the J call TRBJ1-2; the D gene is possibly TRBD1 (6 bases). Trimming pared 3 bases from V and 5 bases from J, leaving 16 bases between. This CDR3 is 15 amino acids long. CDR1 is SGHVS, CDR2 FQNEAQ, per germline.

This chain connects TRBV19 to TRBJ1-5; 7 bases line up with TRBD1. V lost 4 bases, J lost 1 base, and 7 bases stayed unmatched. CDR1 and CDR2 from the germline V gene are LNHDA and SQIVND (reference sequence). The CDR3 consists of 16 residues. For the CDR3, the DNA is TGTGCCAGTAGTACCCCGGGACAGTTAAGCAATCAGCCCCAGCATTTT. Translation gives CASSTPGQLSNQPQHF.

The genes are TRBV30 and TRBJ2-2, with 7 bases lining up with TRBD1. Germline CDR1 is GTSNPN and CDR2 is SVGIG (reference sequence). The CDR3 contains 14 residues. J gave up 5 bases and V 6 bases, and 9 bases lay outside the gene matches. The CDR3 coding sequence is TGTGCCTGCCAACCGGGACAGCAAACCGGGGAGCTGTTTTTT. Its translation is CACQPGQQTGELFF.

V is TRBV7-2 and J is TRBJ2-3, with a weak D call TRBD1 (6 bases). The CDR3 is 13 residues long. The V end was cut by 5 bases, the J end by 3 bases, with 9 bases between. Germline V gene data show CDR1 as SGHTA and CDR2 as FQGNSA. CDR3 amino acids: CASSGGRTDTQYF. CDR3 DNA: TGTGCCAGCAGCGGGGGCCGGACAGATACGCAGTATTTT.

The sample holds a few counts of this clone. V usage is TRBV2 and J usage is TRBJ2-5; D may be TRBD2 (5 bases). The CDR3 spans 14 residues. Germline V gene data show CDR1 as SNHLY and CDR2 as FYNNEI. Trimming cost V 1 base and J 5 bases, with 11 bases left between them. The chain's CDR3 is CASSEVKRSETQYF. The CDR3 coding sequence is TGTGCCAGCAGTGAAGTTAAGCGGTCTGAGACCCAGTACTTC.

J is TRBJ2-3 and V is TRBV29-1; 8 nucleotides agree with TRBD2. The trim removed 0 bases at V and 0 bases at J, leaving 8 bases unmatched. The length of the CDR3 is 17 residues. Germline V gene sequence: CDR1 SQVTM, CDR2 ANQGSEA. The CDR3: CSVEDDVLAGSTDTQYF. DNA for the CDR3: TGCAGCGTTGAAGATGACGTCCTAGCGGGTAGCACAGATACGCAGTATTTT.

This clone was seen more than once but under ten times. This chain uses TRBV2 with TRBJ1-3; TRBD1 might be the D (6 bases). The germline CDR1 and CDR2 sequences are SNHLY and FYNNEI. The V and J ends lost 4 bases and 0 bases respectively, with 10 bases between them. This CDR3 region has 15 residues. In nucleotides, the CDR3 is TGTGCCAGCAGTGGGGACACTTACTCTGGAAACACCATATATTTT. This gives the protein CASSGDTYSGNTIYF.

The DNA for the CDR3 is TGCGCCAGCAGCCCGGGACTAGCGGGCTACACAGATACGCAGTATTTT. It specifies CASSPGLAGYTDTQYF. The chain employs TRBV5-1 and TRBJ2-3, with TRBD2 matching over 12 bases. This CDR3 is built from 16 residues. V gave up 4 bases and J gave up 2 bases; unmatched junction bases: 5. Germline V gene data show CDR1 as SGHRS and CDR2 as YFSETQ.

The J gene is TRBJ2-7, the V gene TRBV7-2; maybe TRBD1 (5 bases). V was pared by 6 bases and J by 2 bases, with 11 bases between. The CDR3 runs 13 residues. Germline assignment: CDR1 SGHTA and CDR2 FQGNSA. This CDR3 is CASSRTGTYEQYF. The DNA of the CDR3 is TGTGCCAGCAGTCGAACAGGAACCTACGAGCAGTACTTC.

V gene TRBV15 combines with J gene TRBJ1-2; TRBD1 is a possible D gene (5 bases). The V gene lost 0 bases and the J gene lost 3 bases, with 14 bases spanning the gap. Germline values: CDR1 LNHNV, CDR2 YYDKDF (reference sequence). The CDR3 is 16 amino acids. The CDR3 region has the DNA TGTGCCACCAGCAGAGACCGGACAACTTCCTACTATGGCTACACCTTC. Its protein product is CATSRDRTTSYYGYTF.

This clone was recorded only once. The chain has TRBV27 and TRBJ1-1; possible D gene TRBD1, 6 bases. Looked up from germline, CDR1 is MNHEY and CDR2 is SMNVEV (reference sequence). Trimming stripped 2 bases from V and 11 bases from J, with 15 bases between. The CDR3 has 13 amino acids. The CDR3 DNA sequence: TGTGCCAGCAGTTTACCTGACAGGATTAGTGCTTTCTTT. As protein: CASSLPDRISAFF.

The chain carries TRBV7-9 and TRBJ1-1; 8 bases are shared with TRBD1. This CDR3 contains 14 residues. The junction had 7 bases not matched to a gene; V was cut back by 5 bases and J by 5 bases. Germline V CDR1 and CDR2: SEHNR, FQNEAQ (reference sequence). The CDR3 here is CASSPLTGVTEAFF. The CDR3 region has the DNA TGTGCCAGCAGCCCTTTGACAGGGGTAACTGAAGCTTTCTTT.

This clone has more than one count but fewer than ten. This rearrangement joins TRBV27 to TRBJ1-2; 9 bases map to TRBD1. CDR3 length: 14 amino acids. The ends lost 8 bases at V and 8 bases at J; junction bases unmatched: 12. In germline, CDR1 is MNHEY, CDR2 SMNVEV (reference sequence). CDR3 loop: CASAPHAGQGGYTF. CDR3 coding DNA: TGTGCCAGCGCCCCACACGCCGGACAGGGGGGCTACACCTTC.

The rearrangement links TRBV4-2 to TRBJ2-1, with a possible D match to TRBD2 (7 bases). The CDR3 loop spans 16 amino acids. Germline loops: CDR1 LGHNA, CDR2 YNFKEQ. Deletions cut 0 bases from V and 0 bases from J, with 9 bases between. The CDR3 DNA follows: TGTGCCAGCAGCCAAGAAGGGGGGGACTCCTACAATGAGCAGTTCTTC. Encoded protein: CASSQEGGDSYNEQFF.

This sequence joins TRBV5-1 and TRBJ2-3, with TRBD2 as a possible D gene (6 bases). Deletions cut 3 bases from V and 5 bases from J, with 16 bases between. Germline-derived CDR1 and CDR2 are SGHRS and YFSETQ. CDR3 size: 15 residues. CDR3 sequence reads: CASSYISGSGDTQYF. CDR3 DNA: TGCGCCAGCAGCTATATTAGCGGCTCCGGAGATACGCAGTATTTT.